This entry describes one T cell receptor beta chain. The antigen is not known. The source of the sample is a study of blood T cell dynamics during melanoma immunotherapy. Study as a whole: Standard first-line treatment here was pembrolizumab or nivolumab plus ipilimumab in metastatic melanoma. Study conclusions and caveats: At W3, later disease-control patients showed bifurcated PBMC repertoire changes, unlike progressors. The study could not tell melanoma-specific clones from general immune activation.

Using immunoSEQ multiplex PCR, the repertoire was profiled, and TCRdb retains in-frame clones only, with some absent. Among more than 6,500 clones listed, roughly 83% were seen once. Stated time point: pre-treatment baseline. Blood was drawn before treatment and at week 3 after checkpoint blockade. Germline V CDR1 and CDR2: LGHNT, FRNRAP. This CDR3 region has 12 residues. Trimming removed 1 base from V and 2 bases from J, with 2 bases in between. The J gene is TRBJ2-5, the V gene TRBV12-5; D uncertain. This sequence originates from a human donor with melanoma. Some clones in this sample may be carry-over from other donors' samples. The sample was blood, taken from a patient treated with checkpoint blockade. Written as DNA, the CDR3 is TGTGCTAGTGGTTTGGGGCAAGAGACCCAGTACTTC. Its translation is CASGLGQETQYF.